This TCR beta chain was retrieved from a study of T cell responses to AZD1222 COVID-19 vaccine. Assay used: immunoSEQ multiplex PCR; TCRdb lists only in-frame clones, some missing. In the table there are 150,000 or so clones, about 90% of which are singletons. As for this clone: Its cognate antigen is unknown.

The CDR3 loop spans 15 amino acids. Germline-derived CDR1 and CDR2 are SGHNT and YYREEE (reference sequence). Trimming took 6 bases from V and 1 from J; bases not matched to a gene: 7. Notes on the study in general: When two AZD1222 doses had been given, Spike-specific TCR breadth and depth rose.

The clonotype originates from an adult in good health. The material sequenced was peripheral blood, taken on day 0 of AZD1222 vaccination. The chain combines TRBV5-4 with TRBJ2-1; 7 positions agree with TRBD2. The CDR3 sequence is CASTLGGLSYNEQFF. DNA for the CDR3: TGTGCCAGCACCCTGGGGGGGTTATCCTACAATGAGCAGTTCTTC.